This passage covers 11 T cell receptor beta chains from one sample sequenced in a study of shared clonotypes between healthy human individuals. Clones were sequenced by immunoSEQ multiplex PCR, and TCRdb holds only the in-frame ones, with some missing. The sample shows hundreds of thousands of clones, 75% to 80% of them seen only once. Sequencing was carried out using PBMCs. The source is a woman aged 40-49 years in good health. Some clones in this sample may be carry-over from other donors' samples.

V and J are TRBV7-8 and TRBJ2-5; the match to TRBD1 covers 8 bases. The CDR3 totals 14 residues. Germline CDR1 reads SGHVS; CDR2 reads FQNEAQ. V lost 3 bases and J lost 4; bases outside the gene matches: 4. The DNA for the CDR3 is TGTGCCAGCAGCTTGACAGGGGAGGCAGAGACCCAGTACTTC. Its protein product is CASSLTGEAETQYF.

As for this clone: A far larger clone is one base from this, pointing to a likely read error. This sample also contains other DNA sequences that code for the same CDR3. The genes are TRBV30 and TRBJ2-1; 8 nucleotides line up with TRBD2. CDR1 is GTSNPN, CDR2 SVGIG, per germline (reference sequence). This CDR3 has 13 amino acids. CDR3 bases: TGCGCCCGGGGGGGACTAGCCTACAATGAGCAGTTCTTC. Translating gives CARGGLAYNEQFF.

This clone was seen only once. The chain carries TRBV6-4 and TRBJ2-1, with D possibly called TRBD1 or TRBD2 (6 bases each). Germline lookup yields CDR1 MRHNA and CDR2 SNTAGT. With 2 bases removed from V and 1 base from J, the gap between germline ends came to 9 bases. This CDR3 spans 15 amino acids. The CDR3 loop is CASSDKGGSYNEQFF. The CDR3 DNA reads as TGTGCCAGCAGTGACAAGGGGGGATCCTACAATGAGCAGTTCTTC.

As for this clone: A far more abundant clone sits one base away, making this likely a read error. The rearrangement joins TRBV27 to TRBJ1-4; 11 bases align to TRBD1. CDR1 MNHEY and CDR2 SMNVEV come from the germline V gene (reference sequence). This CDR3 is 15 amino acids long. Here the CDR3 DNA reads TGTGCCGGCAGGGCGGGACAGGGGGAAGTTGAAAAACTGTTTTTT. This codes for CAGRAGQGEVEKLFF. Combining the CDR3 with reference TRBV27 and TRBJ1-4 gives the whole variable domain EAQVTQNPRYLITVTGKKLTVTCSQNMNHEYMSWYRQDPGLGLRQIYYSMNVEVTDKGDVPEGYKVSRKEKRNFPLILESPSPNQTSLYFCAGRAGQGEVEKLFFGSGTQLSVL.

This rearrangement joins TRBV6-4 to TRBJ2-5; either TRBD1 or TRBD2 may supply D (5 bases each). The CDR3 extends over 13 amino acids. Germline V gene lookup returns CDR1 MRHNA and CDR2 SNTAGT. With 6 bases removed from V and 3 bases from J, the gap between germline ends came to 11 bases. CDR3 DNA: TGTGCCAGCAGGGCAGGGACCGAAGAGACCCAGTACTTC. Its protein is CASRAGTEETQYF.

The CDR3 nucleotides read TGTGCCACCAGCTGGGACGGAACTGGAAACACCATATATTTT. It yields the protein CATSWDGTGNTIYF. The rearrangement uses TRBV15 and TRBJ1-3; tentative D call: TRBD1 (5 bases). The CDR3 has 14 residues. V was cut by 5 bases and J by 2 bases, with 10 bases left in between. Germline V CDR1 and CDR2: LNHNV, YYDKDF (reference sequence).

The V gene is TRBV14, the J gene TRBJ1-4; D possibly corresponds to TRBD1 (6 bases). CDR1 and CDR2 from the germline V gene are SGHDN and FVKESK. The V and J ends lost 1 base and 4 bases respectively, with 10 bases between them. The CDR3 has 15 amino acids. CDR3 in amino acids: CASSQGTAVNEKLFF. The CDR3 DNA reads as TGTGCCAGCAGCCAAGGGACAGCCGTTAATGAAAAACTGTTTTTT.

A word on this clone: A far larger clone lies a single base away; this is likely a read error. J is TRBJ1-2 and V is TRBV4-2, with 7 bases matching TRBD1. The V gene's germline CDR1 is LGHNA and CDR2 YNFKEQ. The length of the CDR3 is 18 residues. This CDR3 is CANSHATPDRVPGYGYTF. The CDR3 region has the DNA TGTGCCAACAGCCACGCCACCCCTGACAGGGTTCCTGGCTATGGCTACACCTTC.

This chain links TRBV5-1 with TRBJ1-1; possible D gene TRBD1, 6 bases. V lost 5 bases and J lost 1, with 18 bases in between. This CDR3 has 16 residues. Germline V gene lookup returns CDR1 SGHRS and CDR2 YFSETQ. The chain's CDR3 is CASRWEGDTTNTEAFF. The CDR3 DNA reads TGCGCCAGCAGGTGGGAGGGGGACACAACGAACACTGAAGCTTTCTTT.

The CDR3 region is CSVDGGVAYEQYF. CDR3 in DNA: TGCAGCGTTGATGGAGGGGTGGCCTACGAGCAGTACTTC. The chain employs TRBV29-1 and TRBJ2-7; D possibly corresponds to TRBD2 (6 bases). This CDR3 is built from 13 residues. Trimming cost V 3 bases and J 2 bases, with 11 bases left between them. The V gene's germline CDR1 is SQVTM and CDR2 ANQGSEA.

A remark on this clone: The sample contains more than one DNA sequence encoding this CDR3. The chain employs TRBV11-3 and TRBJ2-7; 11 nucleotides agree with TRBD2. The CDR3 consists of 15 residues. Germline loops: CDR1 SGHNT, CDR2 YENEEA. Unmatched junction bases numbered 5, after V lost 5 bases and J lost 2 bases. The chain's CDR3 is CASSLGTSGTYEQYF. The CDR3 DNA reads as TGTGCCAGCAGCCTAGGGACTAGCGGAACCTACGAGCAGTACTTC.